One sample yielded the 10 T cell receptor beta chains listed below, sequenced in a study of shared clonotypes between healthy human individuals. The protocol was immunoSEQ multiplex PCR, while the TCRdb copy is restricted to in-frame clones and leaves out a portion. The sample has fewer than 800,000 clones; approximately 90% are singletons. Selected positively for CCR7 and CD45RO-negative, naive CD8 cells excluded terminally differentiated effector memory CD45RA+ cells. The sequenced sample was naive CD8+ T cells sorted from blood. Every receptor here comes from a man under 40 in good health.

V gene TRBV27 combines with J gene TRBJ2-7; D is uncertain. V lost 4 bases and J lost 0, with 7 bases in between. The CDR3 length is 13 residues. Germline-derived CDR1 and CDR2 are MNHEY and SMNVEV (reference sequence). The CDR3 is CASSSLNSYEQYF. CDR3 coding DNA: TGTGCCAGCAGTTCCCTGAACTCCTACGAGCAGTACTTC.

J is TRBJ2-2 and V is TRBV9; tentatively, D is TRBD2 (6 bases). V lost 4 bases, J lost 0 bases, and 13 bases lay in between. In germline, CDR1 is SGDLS, CDR2 YYNGEE. The CDR3 has 16 amino acids. The CDR3 nucleotides are TGTGCCAGCAGCCCGGGACTGCTTTCGAACACCGGGGAGCTGTTTTTT. Protein product: CASSPGLLSNTGELFF.

The chain carries TRBV7-3 and TRBJ2-4; no clear D gene. V was shortened by 5 bases and J by 7 bases, with 12 bases between the two germline ends. Per the germline V gene, CDR1 is SGHTA and CDR2 is FQGTGA. The CDR3 is 13 amino acids. CDR3 amino acids: CASSPTPGNIQYF. The CDR3 DNA reads as TGTGCCAGCAGCCCGACACCGGGTAACATTCAGTACTTC.

The chain employs TRBV10-3 and TRBJ2-7; 8 bases map to TRBD2. Germline CDR1 is ENHRY and CDR2 is SYGVKD. CDR3 length: 13 residues. The ends lost 6 bases at V and 6 bases at J; junction bases unmatched: 7. CDR3 sequence: CAIRSGRAAEQYF. Here the CDR3 DNA reads TGTGCCATCAGATCCGGGAGGGCCGCCGAGCAGTACTTC.

In the case of this clone: Other DNA sequences in this specimen translate into the identical CDR3. The chain employs TRBV27 and TRBJ1-5; D remains unclear. V was cut by 3 bases and J by 7 bases, with 7 bases left in between. Germline loops: CDR1 MNHEY, CDR2 SMNVEV (reference sequence). The CDR3 contains 12 residues. The CDR3 sequence: CASSFPGQPQHF. The CDR3 DNA reads as TGTGCCAGCAGTTTCCCAGGCCAGCCCCAGCATTTT.

The chain couples TRBV27 to TRBJ2-1; D is possibly TRBD2 (5 bases). The CDR3 extends over 16 amino acids. From germline, CDR1 is MNHEY and CDR2 SMNVEV (reference sequence). V was shortened by 5 bases and J by 0 bases, with 14 bases between the two germline ends. The CDR3: CASSDRTGSSYNEQFF. CDR3 nucleotide sequence: TGTGCCAGCAGTGATCGGACGGGAAGCTCCTACAATGAGCAGTTCTTC.

The rearrangement uses TRBV7-2 and TRBJ2-4; possible D gene TRBD1, 6 bases. The V end lost 7 bases, the J end lost 7 bases, and 17 bases lay between the germline ends. The CDR3 has 14 residues. Per germline, CDR1 SGHTA and CDR2 FQGNSA. The CDR3 bases are TGTGCCAGCACCGTAACAGGGCTCGGGAACATTCAGTACTTC. Residues: CASTVTGLGNIQYF.

V usage is TRBV9 and J usage is TRBJ2-2, with a possible D match to TRBD1 (6 bases). Germline V gene sequence: CDR1 SGDLS, CDR2 YYNGEE. The germline V and J ends were trimmed by 5 bases and 4 bases, with 15 bases remaining between them. The CDR3 runs to 15 residues. CDR3 nucleotide sequence: TGTGCCAGCAGACAGGACAGTGGATTCACCGGGGAGCTGTTTTTT. This gives the protein CASRQDSGFTGELFF.

The J gene is TRBJ2-2, the V gene TRBV18; no clear D. V lost 8 bases and J 1 base, leaving 5 bases between the germline ends. The CDR3 extends over 12 amino acids. CDR1 is KGHSH, CDR2 LQKENI, per germline. The CDR3 region is CASPWNTGELFF. Written as DNA, the CDR3 is TGTGCCAGCCCCTGGAACACCGGGGAGCTGTTTTTT. The whole variable domain, remainder taken from reference TRBV18 and TRBJ2-2, is NAGVMQNPRHLVRRRGQEARLRCSPMKGHSHVYWYRQLPEEGLKFMVYLQKENIIDESGMPKERFSAEFPKEGPSILRIQQVVRGDSAAYFCASPWNTGELFFGEGSRLTVL.

The CDR3 sequence: CASSVVGTGGYEQYF. The CDR3, as DNA: TGTGCCAGCAGCGTAGTAGGGACAGGGGGCTACGAGCAGTACTTC. This chain links TRBV9 with TRBJ2-7, with 11 bases identical to TRBD1. This CDR3 has 15 residues. The germline CDR1 and CDR2 sequences are SGDLS and YYNGEE. The ends lost 0 bases at V and 3 bases at J; junction bases unmatched: 2.